This paragraph reports one T cell receptor (beta chain). Other DNA sequences from this sample encode an identical CDR3 as well. Germline V CDR1 and CDR2: SEHNR, FQNEAQ (reference sequence). The CDR3 spans 11 residues. V lost 3 bases and J lost 8, with 7 bases in between. These data belong to a study of shared clonotypes between healthy human individuals. Libraries were prepared by immunoSEQ multiplex PCR; TCRdb keeps only in-frame clonotypes and omits some of them. The table has about 2.2 million clones, just over 90% seen once. Cells designated naive CD8 were CD45RO-negative and were positively selected for CCR7, with terminally differentiated effector memory CD45RA+ cells excluded.

The sample comprised naive CD8+ T cells from PBMCs. The J gene is TRBJ1-2, the V gene TRBV7-9; D uncertain. This clonotype was sampled from a young man in good health. Some clones in this sample may be carry-over from other donors' samples. The CDR3 DNA reads TGTGCCAGCAGCTTGGATGGCGGCTACACCTTC. This sequence encodes CASSLDGGYTF. The whole variable domain, filled in from reference TRBV7-9 and TRBJ1-2, reads DTGVSQNPRHKITKRGQNVTFRCDPISEHNRLYWYRQTLGQGPEFLTYFQNEAQLEKSRLLSDRFSAERPKGSFSTLEIQRTEQGDSAMYLCASSLDGGYTFGSGTRLTVV.